This TCR beta chain emerged from a study of T cell repertoires in cytomegalovirus infection. This clonotype was picked up many times. Its antigen is not known. TCRdb re-analysed the reads in MiXCR, keeping a single row per CDR3 protein. The repertoire holds over 100,000 distinct CDR3 sequences, 29% seen once, with roughly 81% in the top ten. The CDR3 is 15 amino acids. Looked up from germline, CDR1 is SGHVS and CDR2 is FNYEAQ. With V trimmed by 5 bases and J by 0 bases, 4 bases remained unmatched. J is TRBJ2-1 and V is TRBV7-6; 7 positions match TRBD2. The receptor was isolated from a human donor in good health (CMV status not recorded). Some clones in this sample may be carry-over from other donors' samples. The sample in question was CD8+ T cells from cultured PBMCs, obtained from culture after CMV antigen stimulation. The DNA for the CDR3 is TGTGCCAGCAGCATACTAGCGAGCTCCTACAATGAGCAGTTCTTC. This translates into CASSILASSYNEQFF.